What follows is one T cell receptor (beta chain) and its context. These data are taken from a study of blood T cell repertoires in COVID-19. For the study at large: PBMCs, B-cell-depleted T cells, or T cells were the source of the cDNA or gDNA that made up the material.

Enrollees, about 18 to 89 years old, lived in about two dozen US areas. The assay was immunoSEQ multiplex PCR, and TCRdb's table has in-frame clones only and misses some. The sample holds fewer than 350,000 clones; about 89% are singletons and the top ten take about 5.2%. Germline V CDR1 and CDR2: SGHTA, FQGNSA. The V segment lost 1 base and the J segment 11 bases; nucleotides outside the gene matches: 17. The CDR3 is made up of 18 amino acids. The V call is TRBV7-2, the J call TRBJ1-4; TRBD1 matches at 9 bases. Sequencing input: PBMCs or T cells enriched from blood (not recorded which). The source is a man aged 60-69 years who had recovered from COVID-19. CDR3 nucleotide sequence: TGTGCCAGCAGCTTAGTTTCCACGACGAAACAGGGGGCGGGGAAACTGTTTTTT. Its translation is CASSLVSTTKQGAGKLFF.